The clone carrying this TCR beta chain was counted at least ten times. The data derive from a study of neurological immune-mediated disorders. Whole-study context: For the roughly 34 multiple sclerosis patients, the disease was relapsing-remitting in about 30 and secondary progressive in 3.

Unsorted libraries were prepared from 2 million PBMCs held at -80 C. MiXCR, run by TCRdb on the 5' RACE reads, gives a single entry per CDR3 protein. The profile shows 66,000 or so distinct CDR3 sequences, less than 5.5% of them singletons. The TCR originated in a woman aged 30 to 39 with multiple sclerosis. The sample comprised PBMCs.

CDR3 nucleotides: TGCGCCAGCAGCCAAGTCATGTCGGGAGAGACCCAGTACTTC. Encoded protein: CASSQVMSGETQYF. The rearrangement uses TRBV4-1 and TRBJ2-5; D gene unclear. CDR3 length equals 14 residues. Per germline, CDR1 MGHRA and CDR2 YSYEKL. V was clipped by 1 base and J by 4 bases, with 10 bases between them.